This T cell receptor (beta chain) was identified during a study of T cell repertoires in cytomegalovirus infection. V shed 3 bases and J shed 6 bases, with 3 bases lying between them. This CDR3 has 11 amino acids. Germline CDR1 is SGHAT and CDR2 is FQNNGV. TCRdb re-called the reads with MiXCR, one entry per CDR3 protein. The top ten clones hold roughly 18% of a sample with about 740,000 distinct CDR3 sequences, around 35% of them seen once. This clonotype has more than one count but fewer than ten. What it binds is not known. The input for sequencing was cultured PBMCs, taken from culture after CMV antigen stimulation. V and J are TRBV11-2 and TRBJ2-1, with D unresolved. The source is a human donor in good health (CMV status not recorded). Some clones in this sample may be carry-over from other donors' samples. The CDR3 here is CASSFLNEQFF. The CDR3 nucleotides read TGTGCCAGCAGCTTCCTCAATGAGCAGTTCTTC.